This T cell receptor beta chain was recorded in a study of cytomegalovirus exposure and HLA in healthy donors (dated by TCRdb to the late 2010s). In terms of the full investigation: In an earlier analysis of some 550 of the donors, around 300 Gb of sequence data and about 110 million unique TCR beta sequences from approximately 180 million T cells were reported. Approximately 310 gigabases of sequencing data and roughly 80 million unique TCR sequences made up an early release that covered fewer than 650 HLA-typed donors. The genetic ancestry cluster associated with self-reported Caucasian donors included approximately 85% of the 300 to 400 genotyped donors. The study was designed to test whether signatures of past pathogen exposure could be identified by cataloging public T cell receptors. The T cell repertoires of some 670 subjects were profiled by immunosequencing and related to cytomegalovirus serostatus. In addition to the first cohort of 650 to 800 subjects, a separate validation cohort of under 150 different subjects was used. The study combined high-throughput TCR immunosequencing, statistical association of individual TCRs with disease status, and machine learning to predict cytomegalovirus infection status. In a later analysis, previously published TCR beta repertoires from 550 to 750 donors were re-analyzed and high-resolution HLA genotyping was added so that TCR occurrence patterns could be studied. Rather than drawing on any new phenotypic data, the later analysis identified candidate immune exposures from TCR beta sequences and the way those sequences occurred across donors. In an earlier analysis of several hundred of the donors, high-throughput TCR beta sequencing was used to judge whether each TCR beta V gene segment behaved as functional or pseudogenic. Donor age, sex, ethnicity and CMV serostatus were compiled alongside the repertoire data. In a later genetic analysis, genome-wide SNP genotypes for about three fifths of the roughly 670 donors were used, and that subset was treated as a discovery cohort. Every repertoire in the discovery cohort had been generated on one and the same sequencing platform. HLA typing covered class I and class II loci at four-digit resolution. The number of typed donors differed by locus: roughly 629-630 for A, B, C, DRB1 and DQB1; about 520 for DQA1; over 600 for DPA1; and some 450 for DPB1. Because of strong linkage in the cohort, roughly 5 DR-DQ haplotypes were treated as single units for association and clustering. Among about 400 genotyped donors of the cohort, an average of around 240,000 unique TCR beta nucleotide sequences was sequenced per donor, of which 15% to 20% were non-productive.

What the authors observed across the whole study: This cohort had only TCR beta chains sequenced, and the lack of alpha or paired-chain data limited which features could be detected. In both the original and validation cohorts, the classifier was reported to diagnose cytomegalovirus status with high specificity and sensitivity. A group of highly shared sequence variants was considered likely to be a technical artifact of the sequencing pipeline. A further reported finding was that TCR beta sequences accurately predicted the HLA-A and HLA-B alleles for most subjects in the first cohort. CMV serostatus was the only immune exposure information available for the cohort. Broadly in line with IMGT annotations, most TCR beta V segments showed up in productive rearrangements about 87% or about 30% of the time in an earlier analysis of some 590 of the donors. Compared with equally common non-associated chains, HLA-associated TCR beta chains in a later analysis were more clonally expanded and had lower generation probabilities. In a later analysis, TCR association rates were found to vary across HLA loci, with the most associated TCRs seen for DRB1 alleles and the fewest for HLA-C alleles. Because HLA typing was missing for some donors at each locus, association tests included only the typed subset. Because counts were too low, some 16 rarely observed V segments, including chromosome 9 orphons, were excluded from the earlier analysis of about 500 of the donors. It was suggested by the authors that the approach could potentially be generalized to other disease states and immunological phenotypes. Most TCR sequences were seen in very few donors, while some public TCRs were found in many individuals. When HLA alleles, especially DR and DQ, strongly co-occurred, attributing TCR associations to individual alleles was difficult. According to a later genetic analysis, donors in an Asian-associated ancestry cluster had fewer N-insertions in productive TCRs than the roughly 700-donor mean. Some IMGT-functional V segments, including TRBV6-2 and TRBV6-3, could not be told apart with the 87-base-pair reads, so those segments were excluded. Sequencing depth was assumed to be roughly uniform across donors in the presence/absence analyses, though that assumption may not hold. Specific HLA alleles were associated with 18,000 or so TCR beta sequences at a false discovery rate of 0.05 in a later analysis. Several of the top co-occurrence clusters appeared to be linked to parvovirus B19, influenza, CMV and Epstein-Barr virus, according to a later analysis. Linkage disequilibrium might explain the correlated functional status among segregating V segments, but an unknown experimental factor could not be excluded. In the study, some 180 TCR beta chains were listed as associated with cytomegalovirus. In vitro tests confirmed that a few of the cytomegalovirus-associated TCR beta chains recognize cytomegalovirus antigens. In a later genetic analysis, a missense DCLRE1C variant was associated with V-gene and J-gene trimming of TCR beta chains, and the association was replicated in an independent cohort. A later analysis found that most CMV-associated TCR beta chains appeared HLA-restricted, with HLA associations seemingly driven largely by CMV exposure.

Notes on this clone: Which antigen it targets is not known. The sample holds no much larger clone one base away, and base qualities are not on file.

The library was obtained by the immunoSEQ multiplex PCR assay. The multiplex PCR relied on a mix of 60 forward primers for TCR Vbeta segments and 13 reverse primers for TCR Jbeta segments. Amplification of the CDR3 region of rearranged TCR beta genes was performed with a multiplex PCR assay on genomic DNA. The amplified TCR beta libraries were sequenced on the Illumina HiSeq System as 87-base-pair reads. On the authors' methods: In a later analysis, around 80 million unique TCR beta chains were counted across the approximately 640 repertoires, and roughly 11 million of these chains were shared by at least two donors. Raw reads were error-corrected and collapsed into unique sequences with a nearest-neighbor algorithm that merged closely related sequences to remove PCR and sequencing errors. To assign V, D and J gene segments, CDR3 sequences were aligned to IMGT reference sequences. For a sequence to be retained, a match of at least six nucleotides to both a V gene segment and a J gene segment was required. Rearrangements were called productive when the CDR3 lacked stop codons and stayed in frame with V and J; all others were non-productive. Following IMGT convention, CDR3 was defined as the stretch from the second conserved V-encoded cysteine to the conserved J-encoded phenylalanine. Sequences without an unambiguous match to a single V gene segment were excluded from the earlier analysis of over 500 of the donors. In an earlier analysis of roughly 600 of the donors, a V segment was called functional when productive rearrangements were above 56.7%, and segregating when the standard deviation between donors exceeded 5%. To diagnose cytomegalovirus status from the catalog of TCR beta chain sequences, a statistical classification framework was built. In a later analysis, V and J genes were assigned by comparing TCR nucleotide sequences against IMGT/GENE-DB human TR gene sequences. The TCRdist pipeline was used in a later analysis to assign CDR3 sequences and most-parsimonious VDJ recombination scenarios. In a later analysis, each TCR beta chain was defined by its CDR3 amino acid sequence together with its V-gene family, and reads without a unique V-gene family were excluded. In a later analysis, 500 to 650 highly shared, low-generation-probability nucleotide sequences were removed to address suspected cross-contamination and a sequencing artifact. A later analysis calculated a clonal expansion index for each public chain from normalized within-repertoire ranks of inferred template counts. In a later analysis, generation probabilities were computed using a VDJ recombination model fitted to out-of-frame rearrangements, and the results were checked against IGoR. Hypergeometric tests were used in a later analysis to score TCR-TCR, TCR-HLA and TCR-CMV co-occurrence, with a repertoire-size bias correction applied to the TCR pairs. To estimate false discovery rates, a later analysis permuted the HLA or CMV assignments 20 times. A later analysis grouped co-occurring TCRs with DBSCAN, adding TCRdist sequence similarity when clustering within HLA-allele-positive subsets. Repertoires with fewer than 30,000 or more than 120,000 public chains were left out of co-occurrence clustering, as were a handful of repertoires with anomalous nucleotide sharing. The source is immuneACCESS, and TCRdb retained only in-frame sequences with V and J called. Part of the clones is not carried over; for the studies checked, unresolved V genes explain less than half of this, and the remainder is unexplained. From that table come the V and J calls and clone size; the DNA was used to work out D and trimming. The table for this sample lists some 190,000 clones; more than 75% of them were counted only once. In total, the top ten clones hold approximately 1.7% of the sample.

V is trimmed back by 2 bases and J by 2 bases, and the junction contains 2 bases that no gene match accounts for. Looking up the germline V gene yields CDR1 MNHEY and CDR2 SVGAGI. Spanning cysteine to phenylalanine, the CDR3 consists of 14 amino acids. The DNA shown is the 42-base CDR3, in frame from base 1. The cohort was made up of 500 to 800 healthy bone marrow donors. Cohort members were all nominally healthy when sampled, although unrecorded immune exposures were likely present. The donor tested CMV seronegative, placing the donor among the 350 to 400 seronegative members of the cohort. Every donor gave a peripheral blood sample, and the peripheral blood mononuclear cells from that sample were used for TCR beta sequencing. Genomic DNA extraction from the blood cell samples was performed with the Qiagen DNeasy Blood Extraction Kit.

The chain uses TRBV6-5 and TRBJ2-5, with 7 central nucleotides matching TRBD2. Sequencing input: PBMCs. The TCR comes from a young woman in good health and CMV-seronegative. The CDR3 protein sequence reads: CASSYSGTQETQYF. The base sequence is TGTGCCAGCAGTTACAGCGGGACTCAAGAGACCCAGTACTTC.